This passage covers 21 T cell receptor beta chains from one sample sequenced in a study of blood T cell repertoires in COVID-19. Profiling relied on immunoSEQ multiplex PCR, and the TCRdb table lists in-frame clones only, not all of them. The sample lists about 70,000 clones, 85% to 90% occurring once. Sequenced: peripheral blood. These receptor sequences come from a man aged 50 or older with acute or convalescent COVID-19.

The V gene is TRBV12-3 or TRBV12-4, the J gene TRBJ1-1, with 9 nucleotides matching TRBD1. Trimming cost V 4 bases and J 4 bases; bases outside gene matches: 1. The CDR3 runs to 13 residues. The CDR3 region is CASSSQGATEAFF. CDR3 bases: TGTGCCAGCAGTTCACAGGGGGCCACTGAAGCTTTCTTT.

In DNA form, the CDR3 reads TGTGCCAGCAGTGAAGCTCGGAACACTGAAGCTTTCTTT. As protein: CASSEARNTEAFF. V and J are TRBV6-1 and TRBJ1-1; D not resolved. The V end lost 0 bases, the J end lost 1 base, and 3 bases lay between the germline ends. There are 13 residues in the CDR3. Germline CDR1 and CDR2: MNHNS and SASEGT.

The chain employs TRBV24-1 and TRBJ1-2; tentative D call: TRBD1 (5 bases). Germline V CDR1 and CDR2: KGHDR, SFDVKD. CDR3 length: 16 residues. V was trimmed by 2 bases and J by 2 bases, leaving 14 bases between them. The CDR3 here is CATSDSRTTGNYGYTF. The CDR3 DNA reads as TGTGCCACCAGTGATTCCCGGACTACAGGAAACTATGGCTACACCTTC.

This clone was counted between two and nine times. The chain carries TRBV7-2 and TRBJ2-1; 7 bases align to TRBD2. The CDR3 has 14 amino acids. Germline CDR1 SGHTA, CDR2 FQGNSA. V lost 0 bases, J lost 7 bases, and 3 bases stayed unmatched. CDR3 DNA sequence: TGTGCCAGCAGCTTAGCAGGGACTACGAATGAGCAGTTCTTC. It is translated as CASSLAGTTNEQFF.

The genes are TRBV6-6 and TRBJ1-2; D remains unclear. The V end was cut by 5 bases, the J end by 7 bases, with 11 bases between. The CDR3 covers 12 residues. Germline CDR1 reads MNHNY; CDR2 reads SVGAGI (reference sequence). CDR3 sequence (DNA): TGTGCCAGCAGTCCTTTCTTGAGTGGCTACACCTTC. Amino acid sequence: CASSPFLSGYTF.

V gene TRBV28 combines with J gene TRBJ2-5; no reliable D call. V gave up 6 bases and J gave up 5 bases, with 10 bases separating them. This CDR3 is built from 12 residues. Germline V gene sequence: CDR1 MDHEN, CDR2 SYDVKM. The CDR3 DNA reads TGTGCCAGCAGCCTCCCCGGGGAGACCCAGTACTTC. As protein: CASSLPGETQYF.

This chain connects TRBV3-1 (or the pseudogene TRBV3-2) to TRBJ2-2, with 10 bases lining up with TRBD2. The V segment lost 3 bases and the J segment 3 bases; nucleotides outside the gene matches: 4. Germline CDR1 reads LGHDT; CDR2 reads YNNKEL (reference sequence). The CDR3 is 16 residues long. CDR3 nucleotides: TGTGCCAGCAGCCAGTGGACTAGCGGAGACACCGGGGAGCTGTTTTTT. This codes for CASSQWTSGDTGELFF.

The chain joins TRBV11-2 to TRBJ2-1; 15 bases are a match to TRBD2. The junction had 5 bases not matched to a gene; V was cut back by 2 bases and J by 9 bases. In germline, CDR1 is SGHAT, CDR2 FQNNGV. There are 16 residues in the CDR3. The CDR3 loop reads CASSLWGLAGGTEQFF. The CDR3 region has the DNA TGTGCCAGCAGCTTATGGGGACTAGCGGGAGGCACTGAGCAGTTCTTC. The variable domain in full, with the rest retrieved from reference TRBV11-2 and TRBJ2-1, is EAGVAQSPRYKIIEKRQSVAFWCNPISGHATLYWYQQILGQGPKLLIQFQNNGVVDDSQLPKDRFSAERLKGVDSTLKIQPAKLEDSAVYLCASSLWGLAGGTEQFFGPGTRLTVL.

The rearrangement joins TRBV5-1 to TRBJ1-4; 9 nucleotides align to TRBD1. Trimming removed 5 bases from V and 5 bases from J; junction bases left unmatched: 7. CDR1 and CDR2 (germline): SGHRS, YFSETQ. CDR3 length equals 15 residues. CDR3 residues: CASRRMGQGNEKLFF. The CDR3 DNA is TGCGCCAGCAGAAGAATGGGACAGGGAAATGAAAAACTGTTTTTT. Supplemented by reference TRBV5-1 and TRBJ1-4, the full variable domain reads KAGVTQTPRYLIKTRGQQVTLSCSPISGHRSVSWYQQTPGQGLQFLFEYFSETQRNKGNFPGRFSGRQFSNSRSEMNVSTLELGDSALYLCASRRMGQGNEKLFFGSGTQLSVL.

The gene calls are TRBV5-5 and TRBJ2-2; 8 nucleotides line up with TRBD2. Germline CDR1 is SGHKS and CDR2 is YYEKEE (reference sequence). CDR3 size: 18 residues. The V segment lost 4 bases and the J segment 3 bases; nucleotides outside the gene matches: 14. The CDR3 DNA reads TGTGCCAGCAGCGCCCCTGGCAGGACTAGCTCGTACACCGGGGAGCTGTTTTTT. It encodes CASSAPGRTSSYTGELFF.

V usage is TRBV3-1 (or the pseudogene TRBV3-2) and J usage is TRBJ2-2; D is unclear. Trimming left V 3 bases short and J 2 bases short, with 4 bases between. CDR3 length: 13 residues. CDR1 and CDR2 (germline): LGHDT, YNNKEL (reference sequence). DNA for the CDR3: TGTGCCAGCAGCCAGGCCAACACCGGGGAGCTGTTTTTT. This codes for CASSQANTGELFF.

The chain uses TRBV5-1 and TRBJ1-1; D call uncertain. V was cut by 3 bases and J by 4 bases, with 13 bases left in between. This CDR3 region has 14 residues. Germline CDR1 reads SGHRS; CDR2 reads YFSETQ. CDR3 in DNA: TGCGCCAGCAGCTCTTCAGGTGGAAGCACTGAAGCTTTCTTT. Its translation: CASSSSGGSTEAFF.

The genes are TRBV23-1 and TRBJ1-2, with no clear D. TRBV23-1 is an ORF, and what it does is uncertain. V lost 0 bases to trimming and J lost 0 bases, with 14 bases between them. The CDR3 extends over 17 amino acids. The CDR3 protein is CASSQSISHPANYGYTF. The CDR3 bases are TGCGCCAGCAGTCAATCGATCTCGCACCCAGCTAACTATGGCTACACCTTC.

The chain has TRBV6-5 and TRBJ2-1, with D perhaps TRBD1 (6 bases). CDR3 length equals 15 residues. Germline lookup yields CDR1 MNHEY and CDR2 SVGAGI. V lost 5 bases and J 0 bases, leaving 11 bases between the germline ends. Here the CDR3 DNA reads TGTGCCAGCAGTATGGACAGAAGCTCCTACAATGAGCAGTTCTTC. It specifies CASSMDRSSYNEQFF.

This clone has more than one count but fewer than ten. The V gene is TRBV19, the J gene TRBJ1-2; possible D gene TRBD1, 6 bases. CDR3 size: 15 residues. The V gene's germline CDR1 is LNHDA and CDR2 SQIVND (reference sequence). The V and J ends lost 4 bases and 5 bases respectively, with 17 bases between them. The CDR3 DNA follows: TGTGCCAGTAGTAGCCGGGACAAGCCGTATTATGGCTACACCTTC. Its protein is CASSSRDKPYYGYTF.

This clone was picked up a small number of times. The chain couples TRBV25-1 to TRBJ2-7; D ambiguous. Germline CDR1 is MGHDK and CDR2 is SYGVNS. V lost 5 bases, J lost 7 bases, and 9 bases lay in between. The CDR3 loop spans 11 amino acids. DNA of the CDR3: TGTGCCAGCAGTCCCGGTGCAGAGCAGTACTTC. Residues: CASSPGAEQYF.

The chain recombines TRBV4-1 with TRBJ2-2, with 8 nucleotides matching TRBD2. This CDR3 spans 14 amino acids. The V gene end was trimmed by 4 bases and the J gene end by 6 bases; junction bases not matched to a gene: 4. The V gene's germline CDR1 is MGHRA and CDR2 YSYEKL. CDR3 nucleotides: TGCGCCAGCAGCCCGAGCGGGAGCCCCGGGGAGCTGTTTTTT. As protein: CASSPSGSPGELFF.

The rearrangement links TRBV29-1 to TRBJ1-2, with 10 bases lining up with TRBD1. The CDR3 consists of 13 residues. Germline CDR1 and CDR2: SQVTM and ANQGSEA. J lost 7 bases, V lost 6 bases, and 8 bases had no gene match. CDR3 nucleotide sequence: TGCAGCGTACGACAGGGGGCGCCGGGTGGCTACACCTTC. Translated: CSVRQGAPGGYTF.

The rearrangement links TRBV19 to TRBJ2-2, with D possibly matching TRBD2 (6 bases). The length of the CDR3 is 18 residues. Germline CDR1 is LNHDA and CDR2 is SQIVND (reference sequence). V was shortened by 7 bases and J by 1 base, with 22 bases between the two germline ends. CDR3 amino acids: CASKSLWRDFWNTGELFF. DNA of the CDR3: TGTGCCAGTAAATCCCTCTGGAGGGACTTTTGGAACACCGGGGAGCTGTTTTTT.

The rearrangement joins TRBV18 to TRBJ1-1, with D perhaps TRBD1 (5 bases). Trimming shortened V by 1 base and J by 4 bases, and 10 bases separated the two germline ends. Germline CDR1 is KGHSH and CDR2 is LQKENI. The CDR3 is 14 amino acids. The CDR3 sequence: CASSPRSGITEAFF. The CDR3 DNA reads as TGTGCCAGCTCACCACGATCAGGGATCACTGAAGCTTTCTTT.

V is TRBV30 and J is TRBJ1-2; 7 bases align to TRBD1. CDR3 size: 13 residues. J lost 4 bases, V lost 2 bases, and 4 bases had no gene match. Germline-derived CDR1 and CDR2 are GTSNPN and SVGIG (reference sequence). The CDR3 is CAWSYRGGYGYTF. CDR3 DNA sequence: TGTGCCTGGAGTTACAGGGGTGGCTATGGCTACACCTTC.